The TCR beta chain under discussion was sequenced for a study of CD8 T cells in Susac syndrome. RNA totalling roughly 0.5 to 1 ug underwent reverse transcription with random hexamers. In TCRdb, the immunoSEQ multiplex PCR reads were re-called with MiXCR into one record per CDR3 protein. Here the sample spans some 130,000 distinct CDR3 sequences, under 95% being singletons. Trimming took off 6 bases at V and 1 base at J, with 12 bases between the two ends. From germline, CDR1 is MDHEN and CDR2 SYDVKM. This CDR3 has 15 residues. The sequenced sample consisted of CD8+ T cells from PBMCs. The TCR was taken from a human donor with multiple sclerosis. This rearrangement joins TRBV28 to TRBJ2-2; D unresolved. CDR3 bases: TGTGCCAGCAGCCCTCTGGCGATGAACACCGGGGAGCTGTTTTTT. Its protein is CASSPLAMNTGELFF.